This entry lists 3 T cell receptor beta chains sequenced from one sample in a study of blood T cell repertoires in COVID-19. TCRdb's table, derived via immunoSEQ multiplex PCR, lists solely in-frame clones and lacks some. Seen here are roughly 26,000 clones, 88% observed once, and the top ten hold around 15%. The sequencing sample was made of peripheral blood. Receptor source: a man in his sixties or seventies with acute or convalescent COVID-19.

This chain connects TRBV6-5 to TRBJ1-5; D gene uncertain. The CDR3 spans 13 residues. V gave up 6 bases and J gave up 4 bases, with 10 bases separating them. CDR1 is MNHEY and CDR2 is SVGAGI in the germline V gene. CDR3 in amino acids: CASRDNSNQPQHF. The CDR3 nucleotides are TGTGCCAGCAGGGATAACAGTAATCAGCCCCAGCATTTT.

The rearrangement links TRBV9 to TRBJ1-5; the D gene is possibly TRBD1 (5 bases). The V and J ends lost 4 bases and 3 bases respectively, with 32 bases between them. The CDR3 is 21 residues long. The germline gives CDR1 SGDLS, CDR2 YYNGEE. CDR3 sequence: CASSPRLGSYSGDRNNQPQHF. In DNA form, the CDR3 reads TGTGCCAGCAGCCCGCGCCTAGGGTCTTATTCGGGGGATAGGAACAATCAGCCCCAGCATTTT. Full variable domain (rest looked up from reference TRBV9 and TRBJ1-5): DSGVTQTPKHLITATGQRVTLRCSPRSGDLSVYWYQQSLDQGLQFLIQYYNGEERAKGNILERFSAQQFPDLHSELNLSSLELGDSALYFCASSPRLGSYSGDRNNQPQHFGDGTRLSIL.

This clone showed up just once. The rearrangement uses TRBV7-2 and TRBJ2-7; 11 bases agree with TRBD2. The length of the CDR3 is 18 residues. Germline-derived CDR1 and CDR2 are SGHTA and FQGNSA. J lost 0 bases, V lost 2 bases, and 9 bases had no gene match. The CDR3 sequence: CASSLMASGRTISYEQYF. CDR3 in DNA: TGTGCCAGCAGCTTAATGGCTAGCGGGAGGACGATCTCCTACGAGCAGTACTTC.